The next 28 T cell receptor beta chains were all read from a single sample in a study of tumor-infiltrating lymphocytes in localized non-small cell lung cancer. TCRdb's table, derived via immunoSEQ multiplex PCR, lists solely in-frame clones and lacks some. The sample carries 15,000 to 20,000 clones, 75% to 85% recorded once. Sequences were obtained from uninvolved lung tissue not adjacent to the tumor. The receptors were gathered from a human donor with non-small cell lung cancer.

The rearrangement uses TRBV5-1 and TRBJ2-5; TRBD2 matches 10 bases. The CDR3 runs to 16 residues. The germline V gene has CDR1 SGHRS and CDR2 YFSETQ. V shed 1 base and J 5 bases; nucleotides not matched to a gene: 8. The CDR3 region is CASSLRLAGVWETQYF. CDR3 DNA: TGCGCCAGCAGCTTGAGGCTAGCGGGAGTTTGGGAGACCCAGTACTTC. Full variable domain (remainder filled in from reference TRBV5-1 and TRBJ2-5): KAGVTQTPRYLIKTRGQQVTLSCSPISGHRSVSWYQQTPGQGLQFLFEYFSETQRNKGNFPGRFSGRQFSNSRSEMNVSTLELGDSALYLCASSLRLAGVWETQYFGPGTRLLVL.

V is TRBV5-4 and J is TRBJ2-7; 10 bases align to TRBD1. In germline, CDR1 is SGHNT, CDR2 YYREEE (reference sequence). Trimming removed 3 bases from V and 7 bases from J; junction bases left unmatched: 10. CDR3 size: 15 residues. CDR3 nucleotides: TGTGCCAGCAGCTCTAGACAGGGGGCGCTTCGAGAGCAGTACTTC. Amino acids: CASSSRQGALREQYF.

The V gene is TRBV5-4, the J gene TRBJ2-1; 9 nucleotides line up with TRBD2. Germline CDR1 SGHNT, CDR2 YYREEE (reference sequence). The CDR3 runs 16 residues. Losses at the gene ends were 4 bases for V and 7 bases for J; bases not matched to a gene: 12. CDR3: CASSRFGVAGENEQFF. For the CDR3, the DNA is TGTGCCAGCAGCCGATTTGGGGTAGCGGGAGAGAATGAGCAGTTCTTC.

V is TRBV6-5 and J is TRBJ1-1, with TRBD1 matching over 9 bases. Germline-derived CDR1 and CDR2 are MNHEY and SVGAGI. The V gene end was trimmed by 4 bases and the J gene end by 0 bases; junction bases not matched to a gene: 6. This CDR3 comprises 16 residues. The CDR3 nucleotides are TGTGCCAGCAGTTCGCGGGACAGGGCCATGAACACTGAAGCTTTCTTT. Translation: CASSSRDRAMNTEAFF.

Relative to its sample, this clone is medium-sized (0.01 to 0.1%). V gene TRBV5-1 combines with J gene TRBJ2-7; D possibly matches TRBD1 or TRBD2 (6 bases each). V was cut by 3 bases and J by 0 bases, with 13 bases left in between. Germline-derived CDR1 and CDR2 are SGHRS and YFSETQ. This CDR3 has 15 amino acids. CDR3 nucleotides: TGCGCCAGCAGCTGGACAGCGGGTAGCTCCTACGAGCAGTACTTC. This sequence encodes CASSWTAGSSYEQYF.

The CDR3 nucleotides read TGTGCCAGCAGCTTAGCAGGAACCGGGGAGCTGTTTTTT. It yields the protein CASSLAGTGELFF. The chain carries TRBV13 and TRBJ2-2; D not certain. V was shortened by 1 base and J by 5 bases, with 5 bases between the two germline ends. Per the germline V gene, CDR1 is PRHDT and CDR2 is FYEKMQ (reference sequence). There are 13 residues in the CDR3. Drawing the rest from reference TRBV13 and TRBJ2-2, the complete variable domain is AAGVIQSPRHLIKEKRETATLKCYPIPRHDTVYWYQQGPGQDPQFLISFYEKMQSDKGSIPDRFSAQQFSDYHSELNMSSLELGDSALYFCASSLAGTGELFFGEGSRLTVL.

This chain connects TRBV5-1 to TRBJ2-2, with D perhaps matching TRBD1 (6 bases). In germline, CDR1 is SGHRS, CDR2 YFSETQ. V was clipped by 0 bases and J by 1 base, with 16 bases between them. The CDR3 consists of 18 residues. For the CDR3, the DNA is TGCGCCAGCAGCTTGGCGGTCAGGGGCAACGGGAACACCGGGGAGCTGTTTTTT. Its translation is CASSLAVRGNGNTGELFF. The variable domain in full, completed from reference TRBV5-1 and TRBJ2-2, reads KAGVTQTPRYLIKTRGQQVTLSCSPISGHRSVSWYQQTPGQGLQFLFEYFSETQRNKGNFPGRFSGRQFSNSRSEMNVSTLELGDSALYLCASSLAVRGNGNTGELFFGEGSRLTVL.

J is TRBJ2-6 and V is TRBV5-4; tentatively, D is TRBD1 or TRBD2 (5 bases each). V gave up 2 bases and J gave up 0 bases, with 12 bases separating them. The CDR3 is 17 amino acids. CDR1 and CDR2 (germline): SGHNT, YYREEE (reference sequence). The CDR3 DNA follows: TGTGCCAGCAGCTTTGGGGGAAGAAGCTCTGGGGCCAACGTCCTGACTTTC. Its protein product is CASSFGGRSSGANVLTF. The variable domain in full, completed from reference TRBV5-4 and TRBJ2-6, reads ETGVTQSPTHLIKTRGQQVTLRCSSQSGHNTVSWYQQALGQGPQFIFQYYREEENGRGNFPPRFSGLQFPNYSSELNVNALELDDSALYLCASSFGGRSSGANVLTFGAGSRLTVL.

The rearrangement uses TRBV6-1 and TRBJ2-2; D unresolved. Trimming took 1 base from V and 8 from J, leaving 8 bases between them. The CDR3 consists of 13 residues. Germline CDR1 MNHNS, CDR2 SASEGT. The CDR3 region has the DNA TGTGCCAGCAGTGAAGGACTTTGGGGGGAGCTGTTTTTT. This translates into CASSEGLWGELFF.

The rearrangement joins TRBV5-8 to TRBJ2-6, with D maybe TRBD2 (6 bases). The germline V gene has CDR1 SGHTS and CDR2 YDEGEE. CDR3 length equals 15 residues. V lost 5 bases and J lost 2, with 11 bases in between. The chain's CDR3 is CASRPGGAGANVLTF. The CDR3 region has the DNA TGTGCCAGCAGGCCTGGAGGGGCTGGGGCCAACGTCCTGACTTTC.

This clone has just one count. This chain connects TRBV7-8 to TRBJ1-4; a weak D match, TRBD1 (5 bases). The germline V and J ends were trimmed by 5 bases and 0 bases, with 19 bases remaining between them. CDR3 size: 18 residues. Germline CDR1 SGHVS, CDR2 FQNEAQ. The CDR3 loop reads CASSPQALLGSTNEKLFF. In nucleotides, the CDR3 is TGTGCCAGCAGCCCACAGGCATTGTTGGGCTCAACTAATGAAAAACTGTTTTTT.

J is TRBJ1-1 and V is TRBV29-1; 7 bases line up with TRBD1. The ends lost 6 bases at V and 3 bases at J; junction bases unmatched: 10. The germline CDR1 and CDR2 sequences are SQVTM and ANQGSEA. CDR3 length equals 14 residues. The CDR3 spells CSVRVPGGHTEAFF. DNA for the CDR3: TGCAGCGTCAGGGTCCCAGGGGGACACACTGAAGCTTTCTTT.

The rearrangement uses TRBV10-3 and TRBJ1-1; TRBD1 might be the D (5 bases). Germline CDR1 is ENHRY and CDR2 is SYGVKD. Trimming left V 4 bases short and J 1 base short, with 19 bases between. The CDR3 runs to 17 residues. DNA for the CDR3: TGTGCCATCAGTGCGGGGCGCGACAAGGGGAAGAACACTGAAGCTTTCTTT. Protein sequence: CAISAGRDKGKNTEAFF.

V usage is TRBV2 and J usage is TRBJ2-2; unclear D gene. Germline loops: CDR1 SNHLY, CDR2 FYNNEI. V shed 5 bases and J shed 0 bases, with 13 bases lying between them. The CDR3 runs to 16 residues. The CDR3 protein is CASSIQSTANTGELFF. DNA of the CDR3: TGTGCCAGCAGTATACAGTCTACCGCGAACACCGGGGAGCTGTTTTTT. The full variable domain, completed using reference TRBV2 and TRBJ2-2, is EPEVTQTPSHQVTQMGQEVILRCVPISNHLYFYWYRQILGQKVEFLVSFYNNEISEKSEIFDDQFSVERPDGSNFTLKIRSTKLEDSAMYFCASSIQSTANTGELFFGEGSRLTVL.

CDR3 sequence (DNA): TGCGCCAGCAGTCAGGCGGCAGTCAGCTCCTACAATGAGCAGTTCTTC. Protein: CASSQAAVSSYNEQFF. V is TRBV4-1 and J is TRBJ2-1; D is ambiguous. Germline V gene sequence: CDR1 MGHRA, CDR2 YSYEKL. The V and J ends lost 6 bases and 0 bases respectively, with 15 bases between them. The CDR3 runs to 16 residues.

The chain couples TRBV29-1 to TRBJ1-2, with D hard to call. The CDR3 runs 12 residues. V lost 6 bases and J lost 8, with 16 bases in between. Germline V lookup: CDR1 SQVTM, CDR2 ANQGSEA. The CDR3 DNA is TGCAGCGTACACTGGACGAGCGGCGGCTACACCTTC. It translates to CSVHWTSGGYTF.

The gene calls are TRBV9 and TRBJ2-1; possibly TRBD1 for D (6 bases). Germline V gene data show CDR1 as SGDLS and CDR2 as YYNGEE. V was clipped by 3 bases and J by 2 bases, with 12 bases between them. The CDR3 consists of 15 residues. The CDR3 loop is CASSASGAAYNEQFF. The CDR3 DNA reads TGTGCCAGCAGCGCCTCAGGGGCGGCCTACAATGAGCAGTTCTTC.

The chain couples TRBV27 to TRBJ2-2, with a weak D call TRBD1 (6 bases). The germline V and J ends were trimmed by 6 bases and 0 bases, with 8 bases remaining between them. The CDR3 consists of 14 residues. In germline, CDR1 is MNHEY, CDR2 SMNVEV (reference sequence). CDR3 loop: CASSRTANTGELFF. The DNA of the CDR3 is TGTGCCAGCAGCCGGACAGCGAACACCGGGGAGCTGTTTTTT.

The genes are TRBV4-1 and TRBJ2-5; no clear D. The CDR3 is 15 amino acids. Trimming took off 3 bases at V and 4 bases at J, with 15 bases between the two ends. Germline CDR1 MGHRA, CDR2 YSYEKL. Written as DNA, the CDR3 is TGCGCCAGCAGCCAGGCCGCAGGTGACACAGAGACCCAGTACTTC. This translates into CASSQAAGDTETQYF.

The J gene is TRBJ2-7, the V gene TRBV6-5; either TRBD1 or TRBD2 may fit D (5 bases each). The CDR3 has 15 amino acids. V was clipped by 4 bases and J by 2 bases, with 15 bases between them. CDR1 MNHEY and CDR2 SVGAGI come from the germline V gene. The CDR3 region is CASSFGASRTYEQYF. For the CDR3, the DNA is TGTGCCAGCAGTTTCGGGGCCAGTAGAACCTACGAGCAGTACTTC.

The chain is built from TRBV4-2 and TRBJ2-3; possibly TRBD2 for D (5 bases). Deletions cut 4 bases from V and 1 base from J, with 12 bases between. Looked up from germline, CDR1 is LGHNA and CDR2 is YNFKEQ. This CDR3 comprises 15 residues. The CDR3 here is CASSLSLEGTDTQYF. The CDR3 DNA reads TGTGCCAGCAGCCTTTCACTAGAGGGCACAGATACGCAGTATTTT.

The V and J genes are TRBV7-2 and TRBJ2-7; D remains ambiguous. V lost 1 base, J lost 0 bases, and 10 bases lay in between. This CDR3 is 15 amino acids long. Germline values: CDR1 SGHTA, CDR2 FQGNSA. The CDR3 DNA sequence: TGTGCCAGCAGCTTAGGGCCAGCTTCCTCCTACGAGCAGTACTTC. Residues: CASSLGPASSYEQYF.

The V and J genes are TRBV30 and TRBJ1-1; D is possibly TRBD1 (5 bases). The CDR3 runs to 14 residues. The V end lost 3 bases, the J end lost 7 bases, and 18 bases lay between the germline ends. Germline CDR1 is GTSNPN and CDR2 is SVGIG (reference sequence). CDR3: CAWSYRDLLREAFF. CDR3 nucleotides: TGTGCCTGGAGCTACCGGGACTTATTACGTGAAGCTTTCTTT.

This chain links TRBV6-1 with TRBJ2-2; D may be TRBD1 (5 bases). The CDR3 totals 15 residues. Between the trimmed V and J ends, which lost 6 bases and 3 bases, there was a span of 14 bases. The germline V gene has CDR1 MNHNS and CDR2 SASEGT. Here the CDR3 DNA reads TGTGCCAGCAGAGAACGTCAGGGTTACACCGGGGAGCTGTTTTTT. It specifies CASRERQGYTGELFF.

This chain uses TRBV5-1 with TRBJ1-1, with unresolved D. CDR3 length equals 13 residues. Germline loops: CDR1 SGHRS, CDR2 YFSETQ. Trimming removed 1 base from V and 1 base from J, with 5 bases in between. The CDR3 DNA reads TGCGCCAGCAGCTTGCTTGGGAACACTGAAGCTTTCTTT. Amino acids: CASSLLGNTEAFF.

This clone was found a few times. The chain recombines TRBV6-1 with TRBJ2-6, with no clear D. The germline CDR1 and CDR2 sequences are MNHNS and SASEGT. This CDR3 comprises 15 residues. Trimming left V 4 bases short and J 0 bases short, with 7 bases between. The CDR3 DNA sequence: TGTGCCAGCAGTGTCGGAGACTCTGGGGCCAACGTCCTGACTTTC. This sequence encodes CASSVGDSGANVLTF.

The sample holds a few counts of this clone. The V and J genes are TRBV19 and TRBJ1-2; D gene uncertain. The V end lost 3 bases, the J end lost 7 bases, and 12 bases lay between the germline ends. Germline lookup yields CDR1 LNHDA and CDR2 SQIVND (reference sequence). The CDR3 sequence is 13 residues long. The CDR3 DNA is TGTGCCAGTAGTATCGAAGGGAACGGTGGCTACACCTTC. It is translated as CASSIEGNGGYTF.

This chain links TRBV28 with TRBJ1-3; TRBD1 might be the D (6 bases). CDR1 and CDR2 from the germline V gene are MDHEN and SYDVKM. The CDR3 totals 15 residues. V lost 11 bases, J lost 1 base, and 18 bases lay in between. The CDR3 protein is CASRKGGESGNTIYF. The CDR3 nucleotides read TGTGCCTCAAGGAAGGGGGGCGAATCTGGAAACACCATATATTTT.